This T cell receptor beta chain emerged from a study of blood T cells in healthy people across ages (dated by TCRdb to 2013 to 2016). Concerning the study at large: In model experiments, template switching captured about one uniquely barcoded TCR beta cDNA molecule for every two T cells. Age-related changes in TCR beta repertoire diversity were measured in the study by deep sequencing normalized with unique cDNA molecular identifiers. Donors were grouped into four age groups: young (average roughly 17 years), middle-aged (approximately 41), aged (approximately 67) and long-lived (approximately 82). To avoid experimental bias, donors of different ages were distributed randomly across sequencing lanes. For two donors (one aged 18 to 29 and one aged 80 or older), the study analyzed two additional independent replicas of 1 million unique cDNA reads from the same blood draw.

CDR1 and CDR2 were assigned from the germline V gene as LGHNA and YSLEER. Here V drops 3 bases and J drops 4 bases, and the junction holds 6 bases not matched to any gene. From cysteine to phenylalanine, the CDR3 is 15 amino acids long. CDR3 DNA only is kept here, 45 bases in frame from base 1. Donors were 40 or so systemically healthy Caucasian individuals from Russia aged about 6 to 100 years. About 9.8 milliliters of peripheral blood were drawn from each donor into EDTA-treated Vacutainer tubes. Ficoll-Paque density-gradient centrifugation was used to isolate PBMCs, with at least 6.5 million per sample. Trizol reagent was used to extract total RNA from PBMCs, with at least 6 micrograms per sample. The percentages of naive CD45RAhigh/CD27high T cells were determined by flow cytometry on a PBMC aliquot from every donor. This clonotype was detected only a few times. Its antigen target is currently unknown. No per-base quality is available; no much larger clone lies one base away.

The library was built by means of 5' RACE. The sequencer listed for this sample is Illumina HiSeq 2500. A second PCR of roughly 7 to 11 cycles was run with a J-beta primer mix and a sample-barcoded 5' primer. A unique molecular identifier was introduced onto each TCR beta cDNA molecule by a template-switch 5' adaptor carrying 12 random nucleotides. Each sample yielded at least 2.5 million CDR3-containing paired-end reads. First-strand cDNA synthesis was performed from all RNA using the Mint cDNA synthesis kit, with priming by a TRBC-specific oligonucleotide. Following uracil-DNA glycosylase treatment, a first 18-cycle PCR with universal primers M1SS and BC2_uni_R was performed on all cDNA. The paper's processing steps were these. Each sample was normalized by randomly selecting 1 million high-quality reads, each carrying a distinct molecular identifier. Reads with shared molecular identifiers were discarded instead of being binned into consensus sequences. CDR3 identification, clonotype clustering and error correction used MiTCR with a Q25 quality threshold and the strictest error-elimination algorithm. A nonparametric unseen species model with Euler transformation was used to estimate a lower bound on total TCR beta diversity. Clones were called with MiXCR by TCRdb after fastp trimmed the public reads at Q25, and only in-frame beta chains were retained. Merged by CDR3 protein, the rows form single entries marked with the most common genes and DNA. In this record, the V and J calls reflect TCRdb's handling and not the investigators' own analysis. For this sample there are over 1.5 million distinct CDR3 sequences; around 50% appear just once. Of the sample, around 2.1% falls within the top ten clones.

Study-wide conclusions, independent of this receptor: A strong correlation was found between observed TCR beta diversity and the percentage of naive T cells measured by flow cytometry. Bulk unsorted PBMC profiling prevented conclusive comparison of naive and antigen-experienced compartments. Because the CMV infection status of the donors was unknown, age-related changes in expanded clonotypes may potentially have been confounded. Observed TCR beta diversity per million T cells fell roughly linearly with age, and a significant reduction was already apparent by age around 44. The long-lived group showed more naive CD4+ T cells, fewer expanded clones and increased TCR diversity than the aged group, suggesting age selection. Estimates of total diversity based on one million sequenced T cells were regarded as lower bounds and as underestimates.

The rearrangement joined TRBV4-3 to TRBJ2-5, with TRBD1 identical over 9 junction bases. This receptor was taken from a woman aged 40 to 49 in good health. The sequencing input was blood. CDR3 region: CASSQAPGQGETQYF. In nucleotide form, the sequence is TGCGCCAGCAGCCAGGCCCCGGGACAGGGAGAGACCCAGTACTTC.